Below, 31 T cell receptor beta chains from the same sample are listed, as sequenced in a study of blood T cell repertoires in COVID-19. Sequencing was performed with immunoSEQ multiplex PCR; in TCRdb, only in-frame clones are kept and a portion is missing. This table holds some 150,000 clones, around 80% found once. Sequenced sample: peripheral blood. These receptors were taken from a human donor in a cohort sampled during active COVID-19.

This chain connects TRBV15 to TRBJ2-5; D might be TRBD2 (6 bases). The germline gives CDR1 LNHNV, CDR2 YYDKDF (reference sequence). CDR3 length: 15 residues. Trimming removed 3 bases at V and 5 bases at J, with 16 bases between. The DNA for the CDR3 is TGTGCCACCAGCAGGATGGCGGGGCAATCGGAGACCCAGTACTTC. Protein: CATSRMAGQSETQYF.

The chain has TRBV5-1 and TRBJ2-3; possible D gene TRBD1, 6 bases. Germline lookup yields CDR1 SGHRS and CDR2 YFSETQ. The germline V and J ends were trimmed by 3 bases and 5 bases, with 16 bases remaining between them. The CDR3 totals 15 residues. Written as DNA, the CDR3 is TGCGCCAGCAGCTGGAAATGGGGGCGCGGAGATACGCAGTATTTT. This translates into CASSWKWGRGDTQYF.

The chain combines TRBV6-2 or TRBV6-3 with TRBJ1-2; D might be TRBD1 (6 bases). Trimming shortened V by 1 base and J by 7 bases, and 16 bases separated the two germline ends. The CDR3 length is 15 residues. The V gene's germline CDR1 is MNHEY and CDR2 SVGEGT. The CDR3 coding sequence is TGTGCCAGCAGTTACTTACCGGCAGGGGCAGGTGGCTACACCTTC. Translation: CASSYLPAGAGGYTF.

The rearrangement joins TRBV5-1 to TRBJ2-3; 10 bases match TRBD2. The V gene's germline CDR1 is SGHRS and CDR2 YFSETQ. J gave up 5 bases and V 4 bases, and 7 bases lay outside the gene matches. The CDR3 spans 15 residues. CDR3 bases: TGCGCCAGCAGCCCCGAGCGGGGGGGCGGAGATACGCAGTATTTT. This sequence encodes CASSPERGGGDTQYF.

This chain connects TRBV11-2 to TRBJ1-4, with TRBD1 matching 9 bases. CDR3 length equals 16 residues. V gave up 3 bases and J gave up 8 bases; unmatched junction bases: 10. The germline gives CDR1 SGHAT, CDR2 FQNNGV. CDR3 sequence reads: CASSLGGGTGYEKLFF. The DNA for the CDR3 is TGTGCCAGCAGCTTGGGGGGTGGGACAGGGTACGAAAAACTGTTTTTT.

The chain is built from TRBV28 and TRBJ1-2, with a weak D call TRBD1 (6 bases). CDR1 is MDHEN, CDR2 SYDVKM, per germline. The CDR3 is 16 amino acids. Trimming stripped 3 bases from V and 0 bases from J, with 14 bases between. In nucleotides, the CDR3 is TGTGCCAGCAGTTTCCCACAGGGCACCTCTAACTATGGCTACACCTTC. Encoded protein: CASSFPQGTSNYGYTF.

V gene TRBV5-1 combines with J gene TRBJ1-4; 7 bases match TRBD1. The CDR3 runs to 13 residues. Germline CDR1 reads SGHRS; CDR2 reads YFSETQ. Trimming at V came to 0 bases and at J to 11 bases, leaving 4 bases not matched to a gene. CDR3 residues: CASSLEGAQKLFF. In DNA form, the CDR3 reads TGCGCCAGCAGCTTGGAGGGGGCTCAGAAACTGTTTTTT.

The V and J genes are TRBV27 and TRBJ2-1; tentative D call: TRBD2 (6 bases). CDR1 and CDR2 (germline): MNHEY, SMNVEV (reference sequence). CDR3 size: 14 residues. V dropped 2 bases and J dropped 3 bases, with 8 bases sitting between them. This chain's CDR3 is CASSLQGGYNEQFF. The CDR3 DNA reads TGTGCCAGCAGTTTACAGGGAGGCTACAATGAGCAGTTCTTC.

The chain carries TRBV7-9 and TRBJ1-2; a weak D match, TRBD1 (5 bases). V was clipped by 3 bases and J by 4 bases, with 12 bases between them. Germline loops: CDR1 SEHNR, CDR2 FQNEAQ (reference sequence). The CDR3 consists of 14 residues. DNA of the CDR3: TGTGCCAGCAGCTTGCCACAGACAGTCTATGGCTACACCTTC. It codes for CASSLPQTVYGYTF.

The chain joins TRBV18 to TRBJ1-3; D is uncertain. Trimming shortened V by 6 bases and J by 0 bases, and 18 bases separated the two germline ends. The CDR3 loop spans 17 amino acids. From germline, CDR1 is KGHSH and CDR2 LQKENI. The chain's CDR3 is CASSPNPTPSSGNTIYF. The DNA of the CDR3 is TGTGCCAGCTCCCCTAACCCGACACCGAGCTCTGGAAACACCATATATTTT.

CDR3 protein: CASSSSRQGQKLFF. The CDR3 DNA is TGTGCCAGCAGTTCCTCCAGACAGGGTCAAAAACTGTTTTTT. V is TRBV28 and J is TRBJ1-4; TRBD1 agrees at 7 bases. This CDR3 comprises 14 residues. V was clipped by 4 bases and J by 9 bases; unmatched bases: 8. CDR1 is MDHEN and CDR2 is SYDVKM in the germline V gene.

V gene TRBV18 combines with J gene TRBJ2-7; 7 positions agree with TRBD1. The CDR3 runs to 15 residues. From germline, CDR1 is KGHSH and CDR2 LQKENI. V dropped 6 bases and J dropped 4; count of bases not matched to a gene: 12. CDR3 sequence (DNA): TGTGCCAGCTCGTCATACTCCGGGACAGAGTACGAGCAGTACTTC. Protein sequence: CASSSYSGTEYEQYF.

This chain connects TRBV4-1 to TRBJ2-7, with D perhaps TRBD2 (6 bases). Germline V CDR1 and CDR2: MGHRA, YSYEKL. V was clipped by 4 bases and J by 3 bases, with 16 bases between them. The CDR3 runs to 15 residues. CDR3 region: CASSLLREKFYEQYF. The CDR3 nucleotides are TGCGCCAGCAGCCTCCTCCGGGAGAAATTCTACGAGCAGTACTTC.

This clone has only a few counts. CDR3 sequence: CLAGLNTGELFF. The CDR3 DNA is TGCCTTGCAGGGTTGAACACCGGGGAGCTGTTTTTT. The chain combines TRBV29-1 with TRBJ2-2; tentatively, D is TRBD1 (5 bases). This CDR3 is built from 12 residues. Germline V gene sequence: CDR1 SQVTM, CDR2 ANQGSEA.

J is TRBJ2-1 and V is TRBV10-3; 8 nucleotides agree with TRBD2. CDR1 is ENHRY, CDR2 SYGVKD, per germline. With V trimmed by 5 bases and J by 7 bases, 10 bases remained unmatched. The CDR3 is 15 amino acids. The CDR3 sequence is CAISSPGLGTNEQFF. The CDR3 DNA reads TGTGCCATCAGTTCCCCGGGACTAGGAACTAATGAGCAGTTCTTC.

The V gene is TRBV5-5, the J gene TRBJ2-3; 9 nucleotides line up with TRBD1. Germline trimming cut 1 base from V and 4 bases from J; bases unmatched to any gene: 4. The CDR3 has 15 amino acids. Germline assignment: CDR1 SGHKS and CDR2 YYEKEE (reference sequence). This chain's CDR3 is CASSLYRGQSDTQYF. CDR3 DNA sequence: TGTGCCAGCAGCTTGTACAGGGGGCAGTCAGATACGCAGTATTTT.

V and J are TRBV4-1 and TRBJ2-7; 8 nucleotides align to TRBD2. The CDR3 sequence is 15 residues long. Germline V gene sequence: CDR1 MGHRA, CDR2 YSYEKL. The trim removed 0 bases at V and 2 bases at J, leaving 3 bases unmatched. The CDR3 reads CASSQDQRGTYEQYF. The CDR3 DNA reads as TGCGCCAGCAGCCAAGATCAGCGGGGGACCTACGAGCAGTACTTC.

This chain connects TRBV18 to TRBJ1-2; D call uncertain. With 2 bases removed from V and 7 bases from J, the gap between germline ends came to 11 bases. Germline values: CDR1 KGHSH, CDR2 LQKENI. CDR3 length equals 13 residues. The CDR3 loop reads CASSPSQEGGYTF. In nucleotides, the CDR3 is TGTGCCAGCTCACCATCGCAGGAGGGTGGCTACACCTTC.

This clone has more than one count but fewer than ten. J is TRBJ1-2 and V is TRBV12-3 or TRBV12-4, with TRBD1 identical over 8 bases. There are 13 residues in the CDR3. The J segment lost 7 bases and the V segment lost 5 bases, leaving 6 bases of the junction unmatched. Here the CDR3 DNA reads TGTGCCAGCAGTCCTCAGGGGGCTCTTGGCTACACCTTC. Translated, it gives CASSPQGALGYTF.

This clone was seen more than once but under ten times. The rearrangement joins TRBV27 to TRBJ2-2; TRBD1 matches 9 bases. The CDR3 is 15 amino acids. J lost 1 base, V lost 4 bases, and 1 base had no gene match. Germline V lookup: CDR1 MNHEY, CDR2 SMNVEV (reference sequence). CDR3 DNA sequence: TGTGCCAGCAGTTACAGGGGGCTGAACACCGGGGAGCTGTTTTTT. Its translation is CASSYRGLNTGELFF.

The chain uses TRBV29-1 and TRBJ2-2; 7 bases fit TRBD1. The CDR3 totals 13 residues. V dropped 7 bases and J dropped 4; count of bases not matched to a gene: 6. Per the germline V gene, CDR1 is SQVTM and CDR2 is ANQGSEA. Here the CDR3 reads CSGRQGGTGELFF. Written as DNA, the CDR3 is TGCAGCGGCCGACAGGGCGGCACCGGGGAGCTGTTTTTT.

This clone occurred many times. V is TRBV5-1 and J is TRBJ1-4; maybe TRBD1 (6 bases). Trimming removed 0 bases at V and 7 bases at J, with 16 bases between. The CDR3 runs to 16 residues. The V gene's germline CDR1 is SGHRS and CDR2 YFSETQ. This chain's CDR3 is CASSLAPQGGGEKLFF. In DNA form, the CDR3 reads TGCGCCAGCAGCTTGGCCCCCCAGGGAGGGGGTGAAAAACTGTTTTTT.

The chain combines TRBV2 with TRBJ2-6, with 10 bases aligning to TRBD1. With 2 bases clipped from V and 6 bases from J, the junction kept 16 bases outside the gene matches. CDR1 is SNHLY and CDR2 is FYNNEI in the germline V gene. The CDR3 spans 20 residues. For the CDR3, the DNA is TGTGCCAGCAGTGAACCCGGGTGGGGACAGGGGCCGATCGAGGCCAACGTCCTGACTTTC. Its protein is CASSEPGWGQGPIEANVLTF.

The chain uses TRBV5-6 and TRBJ1-2; D gene uncertain. The CDR3 spans 12 residues. CDR1 and CDR2 (germline): SGHDT, YYEEEE. V lost 4 bases to trimming and J lost 8 bases, with 12 bases between them. The CDR3 DNA follows: TGTGCCAGCAGCCTGATAGGAGGGGGCTACACCTTC. Protein sequence: CASSLIGGGYTF.

CDR3 in DNA: TGTGCCAGCAGCCTCCCCCTAGCGGGGGCTAGCACAGATACGCAGTATTTT. It specifies CASSLPLAGASTDTQYF. The chain links TRBV11-2 to TRBJ2-3, with 10 bases fitting TRBD2. The CDR3 length is 17 residues. V was clipped by 5 bases and J by 0 bases; unmatched bases: 8. The germline V gene encodes CDR1 SGHAT and CDR2 FQNNGV. Supplemented by reference TRBV11-2 and TRBJ2-3, the full variable domain reads EAGVAQSPRYKIIEKRQSVAFWCNPISGHATLYWYQQILGQGPKLLIQFQNNGVVDDSQLPKDRFSAERLKGVDSTLKIQPAKLEDSAVYLCASSLPLAGASTDTQYFGPGTRLTVL.

The rearrangement uses TRBV4-3 and TRBJ2-1; D gene uncertain. Germline V gene sequence: CDR1 LGHNA, CDR2 YSLEER. V lost 0 bases, J lost 5 bases, and 5 bases lay in between. The length of the CDR3 is 13 residues. CDR3 bases: TGCGCCAGCAGCCAAGATTCAGACAATGAGCAGTTCTTC. Translated: CASSQDSDNEQFF.

CDR3 protein: CASSLQAGGQETQYF. For the CDR3, the DNA is TGTGCCAGCAGCTTACAAGCGGGGGGCCAAGAGACCCAGTACTTC. The rearrangement links TRBV7-2 to TRBJ2-5, with 9 bases identical to TRBD2. The germline V gene has CDR1 SGHTA and CDR2 FQGNSA. CDR3 length equals 15 residues. J was trimmed by 1 base and V by 2 bases; bases with no gene match: 2. The complete variable domain, with remaining parts taken from reference TRBV7-2 and TRBJ2-5, reads GAGVSQSPSNKVTEKGKDVELRCDPISGHTALYWYRQSLGQGLEFLIYFQGNSAPDKSGLPSDRFSAERTGGSVSTLTIQRTQQEDSAVYLCASSLQAGGQETQYFGPGTRLLVL.

This chain's CDR3 is CASSPGVYNEQFF. As DNA, the CDR3 is TGTGCCAGCAGCCCGGGGGTCTACAATGAGCAGTTCTTC. The chain has TRBV5-4 and TRBJ2-1; D may be TRBD2 (6 bases). This CDR3 is 13 amino acids long. V lost 4 bases to trimming and J lost 3 bases, with 8 bases between them. Germline CDR1 reads SGHNT; CDR2 reads YYREEE (reference sequence).

V usage is TRBV7-2 and J usage is TRBJ2-5; the match to TRBD2 covers 8 bases. Germline CDR1 and CDR2: SGHTA and FQGNSA. V gave up 5 bases and J gave up 4 bases; unmatched junction bases: 9. The CDR3 has 15 residues. CDR3 region: CASSPPGGRLETQYF. The CDR3 nucleotides are TGTGCCAGCAGCCCGCCGGGGGGGCGGTTAGAGACCCAGTACTTC.

V gene TRBV24-1 combines with J gene TRBJ1-3, with a tentative D call TRBD1 (6 bases). Germline CDR1 and CDR2: KGHDR and SFDVKD. CDR3 length equals 16 residues. Trimming took 4 bases from V and 0 from J, leaving 12 bases between them. The CDR3 here is CATSDPGQSSGNTIYF. In DNA, the CDR3 is TGTGCCACCAGTGACCCCGGACAGAGCTCTGGAAACACCATATATTTT.

This clone came up a few times. This chain uses TRBV3-1 (or the pseudogene TRBV3-2) with TRBJ1-5, with 8 bases aligning to TRBD1. This CDR3 comprises 14 residues. J was trimmed by 6 bases and V by 1 base; bases with no gene match: 2. Germline CDR1 reads LGHDT; CDR2 reads YNNKEL (reference sequence). The CDR3 bases are TGTGCCAGCAGCCAAGGCAGGGGGCTTCAGCCCCAGCATTTT. Encoded protein: CASSQGRGLQPQHF.